This T cell receptor beta chain was recovered during a study of blood T cells in healthy people across ages (dated by TCRdb to the mid-2010s). About the study as a whole: In model experiments, template switching captured about one uniquely barcoded TCR beta cDNA molecule for every two T cells. To avoid experimental bias, donors of different ages were distributed randomly across sequencing lanes. The donors were split into four age groups: young (average 16 years), middle-aged (nearly 40), aged (roughly 68) and long-lived (roughly 77). Using the same blood draw, the study looked at two additional independent replicas of 1 million unique cDNA reads for two donors, one aged 18 to 29 and the other aged 80 or older. Age-related changes in TCR beta repertoire diversity were measured in the study by deep sequencing normalized with unique cDNA molecular identifiers.

General study outcomes and caveats: A strong correlation was found between observed TCR beta diversity and the percentage of naive T cells measured by flow cytometry. As age increased, observed TCR beta diversity per million T cells dropped in a roughly linear way, and a significant reduction was already evident by age about 40. The long-lived group showed more naive CD4+ T cells, fewer expanded clones and increased TCR diversity than the aged group, suggesting age selection. Estimates of total diversity from one million sequenced T cells were regarded as lower bounds and underestimates. Donor CMV infection status was unknown, potentially confounding age-related changes in expanded clonotypes. Conclusive comparison of naive and antigen-experienced compartments was prevented by the profiling of bulk unsorted PBMCs.

Systemically healthy Caucasian individuals from Russia, 39 in total and aged roughly 6 to 100 years, were included as donors. Each donor gave about 9.2 milliliters of peripheral blood, drawn into EDTA-treated Vacutainer tubes. Ficoll-Paque density-gradient centrifugation was used to isolate PBMCs, with at least 6 million obtained per sample. Total RNA was extracted from PBMCs with Trizol reagent, with at least 5.5 micrograms obtained per sample. For every donor, an aliquot of PBMCs went through flow cytometry to measure the percentages of naive CD45RAhigh/CD27high T cells. The CDR3 has 15 amino acids, counting the end cysteine and phenylalanine. The read is trimmed to its CDR3 DNA, 45 bases read in frame from base 1. CDR1 SGDLS and CDR2 YYNGEE were looked up in the germline V gene. Trimming takes 4 bases from V and 4 bases from J, and the germline ends sit 12 bases apart. Preparation of the library involved 5' RACE. The sequencer listed for this sample is Illumina HiSeq 2500. A second PCR of roughly 7 to 12 cycles was performed with a sample-barcoded 5' primer and a J-beta primer mix. A template-switch 5' adaptor carrying 12 random nucleotides introduced a unique molecular identifier onto each TCR beta cDNA molecule. Each sample yielded at least 3 million CDR3-containing paired-end reads. All of the RNA was converted into first-strand cDNA using the Mint cDNA synthesis kit, with a TRBC-specific oligonucleotide serving as the primer. Following uracil-DNA glycosylase treatment, a first 18-cycle PCR with universal primers M1SS and BC2_uni_R was performed on all cDNA. The paper's data handling went like this. Each sample was normalized by randomly selecting 1 million high-quality reads, each carrying a distinct molecular identifier. Reads with shared molecular identifiers were discarded instead of being binned into consensus sequences. MiTCR, with a Q25 quality threshold and the strictest error-elimination algorithm, was used for CDR3 identification, clonotype clustering and error correction. Lower-bound total TCR beta diversity was estimated with a nonparametric unseen species model using Euler transformation. TCRdb trimmed the raw reads at Q25, called clones with MiXCR and kept productive beta chains. Every distinct CDR3 protein forms one entry, paired with its most common genes and DNA. The V and J calls come from TCRdb's annotation, not from the publication. The sample records about 1.6 million distinct CDR3 sequences, about 31% of which are singletons. The ten largest make up approximately 10% of the sample.

A word on this clonotype: It lacks a known antigen. The sample holds no much larger clone one base away, and base qualities are not on file.

The chain uses TRBV9 and TRBJ2-6; the D gene is possibly TRBD2, with 6 bases matching. The receptor was isolated from a woman in her twenties or thirties in good health. Sequenced input: blood. The sequenced DNA: TGTGCCAGCAGCCCCCCGGGGGTCGGGGCCAACGTCCTGACTTTC. Its product reads: CASSPPGVGANVLTF. Reference TRBV9 and TRBJ2-6 proteins supply the regions before and after the CDR3; the full variable domain is: DSGVTQTPKHLITATGQRVTLRCSPRSGDLSVYWYQQSLDQGLQFLIQYYNGEERAKGNILERFSAQQFPDLHSELNLSSLELGDSALYFCASSPPGVGANVLTFGAGSRLTVL.